The present TCR beta chain was sequenced within a study of vaccination effects on CD4 cells after COVID-19. Whole-study context: A density of approximately 2 million PBMC per well was used; these cells were cultured with roughly 10 IU/ml IL-2 and roughly 9.2 ug/ml peptides.

Clones were sequenced by immunoSEQ multiplex PCR, and TCRdb holds only the in-frame ones, with some missing. The sample has tens of thousands of clones; around 69% are singletons. This CDR3 has 16 residues. The V gene end was trimmed by 5 bases and the J gene end by 1 base; junction bases not matched to a gene: 4. CDR1 is LNHNV and CDR2 is YYDKDF in the germline V gene (reference sequence). Cultured cells yielded isolated CD4+ T cells after 10 to 11 days. Half-medium exchanges with IL-2 medium took place on days 3 and 7. Study-level points and caveats: Nearly all vaccine-induced clones in healthy recipients recognized only SARS-CoV-2. Only a few convalescent patients and no early post-infection timepoints featured in the study.

Comments on this clone: Antigen specificity is unknown.

The V gene is TRBV15, the J gene TRBJ2-6; 8 nucleotides align to TRBD1. The source of this sequence is a human donor who received a COVID-19 vaccine. The input for sequencing was CD4+ T cells from PBMCs cultured without peptide, taken before COVID-19 vaccination. Here the CDR3 reads CATSDRGKSGANVLTF. The CDR3, as DNA: TGTGCCACCAGCGACAGGGGAAAGTCTGGGGCCAACGTCCTGACTTTC.